This T cell receptor beta chain was captured in a study of blood T cells in healthy people across ages. After removal of 6 bases from V and 5 bases from J, the junction contained 9 bases not matched to a gene. The CDR3 runs to 14 residues. Germline V CDR1 and CDR2: DFQATT, SNEGSKA (reference sequence). A second PCR of 7 to 11 cycles used a sample-barcoded 5' primer and a J-beta primer mix. Each CDR3 protein gets one entry after TCRdb re-called the 5' RACE reads with MiXCR. The table includes roughly 700,000 distinct CDR3 sequences, 45% to 50% detected once. Caucasian individuals from Russia who were healthy and aged about 6 to 100 acted as donors.

This clonotype was obtained from a woman aged 55-69 years in good health. This chain connects TRBV20-1 to TRBJ2-1; 8 bases are shared with TRBD2. What was sequenced was blood. The CDR3 DNA reads TGCAGTGCAGCCGGGACTAGAGCCCACAATGAGCAGTTCTTC. It codes for CSAAGTRAHNEQFF.